This is a list of T cell receptor beta chains from one sample in a study of T cells in Graves' hyperthyroidism and ophthalmopathy. Each CDR3 protein gets one entry after TCRdb re-called the multiplex PCR reads with MiXCR. The sample yields more than 550,000 distinct CDR3 sequences, about 45% seen once. Sequencing input: peripheral blood or thyroid tissue (not recorded which). These receptors were collected from an adult man with Graves' disease, either hyperthyroidism or ophthalmopathy (not recorded which). Both conserved end residues are part of each CDR3. The order of the fields is D gene, clone size, V gene, J gene, CDR3 DNA, CDR3 protein. A D gene is named only where the DNA matches it firmly. Rows may omit the clone size; those that give it use once, few, many or a size class.

TRBD2	many	TRBV7-2	TRBJ2-7	TGTGCCAGCAGCTTCGTGACTAGCGGGAACGAGCAGTACTTC	CASSFVTSGNEQYF
-	-	TRBV7-9	TRBJ2-5	TGTGCCAGCAGCTCGACCGGCAGGCAAGAGACCCAGTACTTC	CASSSTGRQETQYF
-	few	TRBV19	TRBJ1-2	TGTGCCAGTAGTGACTTTGGCGTTACAAACTATGGCTACACCTTC	CASSDFGVTNYGYTF
TRBD2	-	TRBV29-1	TRBJ2-7	TGCAGCGTTGTTCCCAGCGGGAGAGGCCACGAGCAGTACTTC	CSVVPSGRGHEQYF
-	few	TRBV19	TRBJ1-5	TGTGCCAGTAGTATGGGGGCAGGCTTTAATCAGCCCCAGCATTTT	CASSMGAGFNQPQHF
-	-	TRBV20-1	TRBJ1-1	TGCAGTGCTAGAGGGGGCCGACGGAACACTGAAACTTTCTTT	CSARGGRRNTETFF
-	few	TRBV11-2	TRBJ1-1	TGCGCCAGCAGCTTCTATGCAGGGAACACTGAAGCTTTCTTT	CASSFYAGNTEAFF
TRBD1	-	TRBV15	TRBJ2-7	TGTGCCACCAGCAGAGATAAGACAGGGGACTACGAGCAGTACTTC	CATSRDKTGDYEQYF
TRBD1	-	TRBV10-3	TRBJ1-2	TGTGCCATCAGTACGACAGGACAGGGGAGCTATGGCTACACCTTC	CAISTTGQGSYGYTF
TRBD2	few	TRBV7-2	TRBJ2-2	TGTGCCAGCAGCTGGGCGGGAGACACCGGGGAGCTGTTTTTT	CASSWAGDTGELFF
TRBD1	many	TRBV7-9	TRBJ1-2	TGTGCCAGCAGCTTCCAGGGGGCGGACTATGGCTACACCTTC	CASSFQGADYGYTF
-	-	TRBV20-1	TRBJ2-5	TGCAGTGCTAGACGGGGGTATGGGGAGACCCAGTACTTC	CSARRGYGETQYF
TRBD1	few	TRBV11-2	TRBJ1-4	TGCGCCAGCAGCTTGGGGGACAGGGGAGCTAATGAAAAACTGTTTTTT	CASSLGDRGANEKLFF
-	-	TRBV20-1	TRBJ2-3	TGCAGTGCAGAGAGTAGCGGTGATTTGAGTACGCAGTATTTT	CSAESSGDLSTQYF
-	many	TRBV2	TRBJ1-5	TGTGCCAGCAGTGAAGCCGGCATGAACAATCAGCCCCAGCATTTT	CASSEAGMNNQPQHF
-	many	TRBV15	TRBJ1-5	TGTGCCACCAGCAGAGGGGCGCAGAGCAATCAGCCCCAGCATTTT	CATSRGAQSNQPQHF
-	many	TRBV29-1	TRBJ1-2	TGCAGCGTTGAAGCGGGGAAGGGCTACACCTTC	CSVEAGKGYTF
-	many	TRBV29-1	TRBJ1-4	TGCAGCGCAGGGGTGGCTAATGAAAAACTGTTTTTT	CSAGVANEKLFF
TRBD1	many	TRBV5-1	TRBJ1-6	TGCGCCAGCAGCTTGACAGGGACAGGGAGCCGTTCACCCCTCCACTTT	CASSLTGTGSRSPLHF
-	-	TRBV5-1	TRBJ2-7	TGCGCCAGCAGCTTGGCCACAGGGATCGACGAGCAGTACTTC	CASSLATGIDEQYF
TRBD1	few	TRBV5-1	TRBJ1-1	TGCGCCAGCAGCAGGGACAGGGTAGTGAACACTGAAGCTTTCTTT	CASSRDRVVNTEAFF
TRBD1	-	TRBV29-1	TRBJ1-2	TGCAGCGTTCTAGACAGGGAGTCTGGTGGCTACACCTTC	CSVLDRESGGYTF
TRBD1	-	TRBV2	TRBJ1-2	TGTGCCAGCAGTTTGAGACAGGGTCATGGCTACACCTTC	CASSLRQGHGYTF
-	-	TRBV9	TRBJ2-6	TGTGCCAGCAGCTCTCCTCCGGGAACAGGGAACTCTGGGGCCGACGTCCTGACTTTC	CASSSPPGTGNSGADVLTF
-	-	TRBV7-2	TRBJ2-2	TGTGCCAGCAGCCCCGGGGGAATGGAGCTGTTTTTT	CASSPGGMELFF
-	-	TRBV7-6	TRBJ1-1	TGTGCCAGCTCACCAGTCAGGGGTTTGGGCACTGAAGCTTTCTTT	CASSPVRGLGTEAFF
-	many	TRBV29-1	TRBJ1-4	TGCAGCGTTGGCCCGGGGAATGAAAAACTGTTTTTT	CSVGPGNEKLFF
TRBD1	-	TRBV28	TRBJ1-3	TGTGCCACCAGAAAGGACAGGACTGGAAACACCATATATTTT	CATRKDRTGNTIYF
TRBD1	few	TRBV7-8	TRBJ1-1	TGTGCCAGCAGCTCGGGACAGGAGAACACTGAAGCTTTCTTT	CASSSGQENTEAFF
-	-	TRBV2	TRBJ2-7	TGTGCCAGCAGTGAAGCGCGGGGCATCTACGAGCAGTACTTC	CASSEARGIYEQYF
-	few	TRBV7-9	TRBJ1-1	TGTGCCAGCAGCCGCCGAGGGGAAGGAAAAACTGAAGCTTTCTTT	CASSRRGEGKTEAFF
-	-	TRBV5-1	TRBJ2-7	TGCGCCAGCAGCTTCGGGGTCGACGAGCAGTACTTC	CASSFGVDEQYF
-	-	TRBV2	TRBJ2-5	TGTGCAATTGGTGAGACCCAGTACTTC	CAIGETQYF
-	-	TRBV9	TRBJ1-3	TGTGCCAGCAGCCCCTCAAGGGGGGGCAGGCCTGGAAACACCATATATTTT	CASSPSRGGRPGNTIYF
-	many	TRBV11-2	TRBJ2-5	TGTGCCAGCAGCTTAGAAGGCGTAAGGACCCAGTACTTC	CASSLEGVRTQYF
-	-	TRBV12-5	TRBJ1-5	TGTGCTAGTGGTCCGGGACTGTCCAATCAGCCCCAGCATTTT	CASGPGLSNQPQHF
-	few	TRBV5-1	TRBJ2-7	TGCGCCAGCAGCTTGGAGGCGTTCTACGAGCAGTACTTC	CASSLEAFYEQYF
TRBD1	-	TRBV15	TRBJ1-4	TGTGCCACCAGCAGTCCCGACAGGGGGCTTGTGGAAAAACTGTTTTTT	CATSSPDRGLVEKLFF
-	many	TRBV19	TRBJ1-6	TGTGCCAGTAGCGACACAGGGCATAATTCACCCCTCCACTTT	CASSDTGHNSPLHF
-	-	TRBV2	TRBJ2-7	TGTGCCGGCAGTGAAGAGGGGAAACTGTCGTACTTC	CAGSEEGKLSYF
-	many	TRBV25-1	TRBJ1-1	TGTGCCAGCAGTGAATATGTAGGAACTGAAGCTTTCTTT	CASSEYVGTEAFF
-	many	TRBV7-2	TRBJ1-5	TGTGCCAGCAGCGGTCCGGGGGCGGATCAGCCCCAGCATTTT	CASSGPGADQPQHF
-	many	TRBV10-1	TRBJ1-6	TGCGCCAGCAGTTTTCCGGGAGATAATTCACCCCTCCACTTT	CASSFPGDNSPLHF
TRBD1	-	TRBV25-1	TRBJ2-2	TGTGCCAGCAGCGAAGGGACAGGGGTTTCGGGGGAGCTGTTTTTT	CASSEGTGVSGELFF
-	-	TRBV6-1	TRBJ2-7	TGTGCCAGCAGTTCGGGTCATAGCGAGCAGTACTTC	CASSSGHSEQYF
TRBD2	-	TRBV20-1	TRBJ2-7	TGCAGTGCAGACGGGACTAGCGGGAGTGGCGAGCAGTACTTC	CSADGTSGSGEQYF
-	-	TRBV24-1	TRBJ2-5	TGTGCCAGCAGTTACAGGATTTACGAGACCCAGTACTTC	CASSYRIYETQYF
-	few	TRBV5-1	TRBJ1-1	TGCGCCAGCAGCTTGTCGTCAGGGAAGAACACTGAAGCTTTCTTT	CASSLSSGKNTEAFF
-	-	TRBV7-3	TRBJ1-1	TGTGCCAGCAGCCCTGAGGTGAACACTGAAGCTTTCTTT	CASSPEVNTEAFF
-	-	TRBV2	TRBJ2-6	TGTGCCAGCAGTCCGGGACATCTGTCTGGGGCCAACGTCCTGACTTTC	CASSPGHLSGANVLTF
TRBD2	few	TRBV20-1	TRBJ2-5	TGCAGTGCTAGCGGGGGGACCCAAGAGACCCAGTACTTC	CSASGGTQETQYF
-	-	TRBV5-1	TRBJ2-7	TGCGCCAGCAGCTTGGCCTCCCCCAGGGCCGGGCACGAGCAGTACTTC	CASSLASPRAGHEQYF
-	many	TRBV20-1	TRBJ1-1	TGCAGTGCTAGATCCGGGCCGAACACTGAAGCTTTCTTT	CSARSGPNTEAFF
-	-	TRBV13	TRBJ2-7	TGTGCCAGCAGCTCTAGGACAGACGGCTACGAGCAGTACTTC	CASSSRTDGYEQYF
-	many	TRBV2	TRBJ1-5	TGTGCCAGCAGTGAAGACAGTGGCAATCAGCCCCAGCATTTT	CASSEDSGNQPQHF
TRBD2	many	TRBV7-2	TRBJ2-7	TGTGCCAGCAGCTTGGGGGGGGTGAGCTCCTACGAGCAGTACTTC	CASSLGGVSSYEQYF
-	-	TRBV20-1	TRBJ1-6	TGCAGTGCTAGAAACGGGGTATCCTATAATTCACCCCTCCACTTT	CSARNGVSYNSPLHF
TRBD1	-	TRBV20-1	TRBJ1-5	TGCAGTGCTGGATCCGGGACAGGGGGGCCAGAGGCCCAGCATTTT	CSAGSGTGGPEAQHF
-	few	TRBV5-1	TRBJ1-1	TGCGCCAGCCAGGACGGTGGGACTGAAGCTTTCTTT	CASQDGGTEAFF